The 12 T cell receptor beta chains presented below share a single source sample, sequenced in a study of shared clonotypes between healthy human individuals. TCRdb's copy holds only in-frame clones and misses some; the assay was immunoSEQ multiplex PCR. The data contain hundreds of thousands of clones, roughly 78% of them singletons. The specimen sequenced was memory CD4+ T cells sorted from blood. Specified subset: CD45RA-negative fraction. Receptor source: a woman aged 25 to 39 in good health.

The chain carries TRBV11-2 and TRBJ1-2, with D unclear. Germline CDR1 and CDR2: SGHAT and FQNNGV. Trimming removed 1 base at V and 0 bases at J, with 18 bases between. This CDR3 spans 18 amino acids. CDR3 sequence (DNA): TGTGCCAGCAGCTTAGGGTCTCTGGGGAGGACGGCTAACTATGGCTACACCTTC. Translation gives CASSLGSLGRTANYGYTF.

V is TRBV15 and J is TRBJ2-7; the D gene is possibly TRBD1 (5 bases). The CDR3 is made up of 18 amino acids. Trimming pared 0 bases from V and 4 bases from J, leaving 22 bases between. From germline, CDR1 is LNHNV and CDR2 YYDKDF (reference sequence). CDR3 protein: CATSRDPLWQGFGYEQYF. The CDR3 coding sequence is TGTGCCACCAGCAGAGATCCTTTATGGCAGGGCTTCGGGTACGAGCAGTACTTC.

With regard to this clone: The identical CDR3 is also encoded by other nucleotide sequences in the sample. The chain couples TRBV18 to TRBJ2-5; D ambiguous. V shed 1 base and J shed 5 bases, with 2 bases lying between them. There are 11 residues in the CDR3. Germline CDR1 reads KGHSH; CDR2 reads LQKENI. CDR3: CASSPQETQYF. In nucleotides, the CDR3 is TGTGCCAGCTCACCACAGGAGACCCAGTACTTC.

The chain uses TRBV4-2 and TRBJ2-1; 8 positions agree with TRBD2. CDR3 length: 15 amino acids. Germline lookup yields CDR1 LGHNA and CDR2 YNFKEQ. The V and J ends lost 0 bases and 9 bases, in that order; junction bases with no gene match: 7. The CDR3: CASSQDSGLAGEQFF. As DNA, the CDR3 is TGTGCCAGCAGCCAAGATAGTGGACTAGCAGGTGAGCAGTTCTTC.

This clone showed up just a few times. V and J are TRBV5-1 and TRBJ2-5; D is perhaps TRBD1 or TRBD2 (6 bases each). The ends were cut back, 1 base at V and 5 bases at J, with 12 bases in the middle. The CDR3 extends over 14 amino acids. Germline-derived CDR1 and CDR2 are SGHRS and YFSETQ. CDR3 in amino acids: CASSLSRGRETQYF. CDR3 coding DNA: TGCGCCAGCAGCTTGTCCCGGGGGCGCGAGACCCAGTACTTC. The full variable domain, in which reference TRBV5-1 and TRBJ2-5 provide the parts outside the CDR3, is KAGVTQTPRYLIKTRGQQVTLSCSPISGHRSVSWYQQTPGQGLQFLFEYFSETQRNKGNFPGRFSGRQFSNSRSEMNVSTLELGDSALYLCASSLSRGRETQYFGPGTRLLVL.

V usage is TRBV25-1 and J usage is TRBJ2-7; perhaps TRBD1 as D (5 bases). Trimming stripped 1 base from V and 5 bases from J, with 18 bases between. CDR1 MGHDK and CDR2 SYGVNS come from the germline V gene. The CDR3 is made up of 16 amino acids. CDR3 protein: CASSELNVGEGDEQYF. The CDR3 DNA is TGTGCCAGCAGTGAATTAAACGTTGGCGAAGGGGACGAGCAGTACTTC.

This chain joins TRBV25-1 and TRBJ2-3, with D possibly TRBD1 on 5 matching bases. Germline CDR1 reads MGHDK; CDR2 reads SYGVNS. The CDR3 length is 14 residues. V lost 5 bases and J lost 0, with 9 bases in between. CDR3 protein: CASSSRVSTDTQYF. Written as DNA, the CDR3 is TGTGCCAGCAGTAGCAGGGTCAGCACAGATACGCAGTATTTT.

This clone was counted many times. This chain connects TRBV9 to TRBJ2-6, with 10 bases aligning to TRBD1. The CDR3 contains 18 residues. Looked up from germline, CDR1 is SGDLS and CDR2 is YYNGEE. Losses at the gene ends were 3 bases for V and 2 bases for J; bases not matched to a gene: 8. CDR3 sequence (DNA): TGTGCCAGCAGCGGAGACAGGGGGCGGGTAACTGGGGCCAACGTCCTGACTTTC. Its protein is CASSGDRGRVTGANVLTF.

The CDR3 DNA reads as TGTGCCAGTAGTGTTTCGAGCAATCAGCCCCAGCATTTT. Translated, it gives CASSVSSNQPQHF. The chain uses TRBV19 and TRBJ1-5, with D unclear. V shed 5 bases and J shed 1 base, with 6 bases lying between them. This CDR3 is 13 amino acids long. Germline lookup yields CDR1 LNHDA and CDR2 SQIVND (reference sequence).

V and J are TRBV15 and TRBJ2-1; D perhaps matches TRBD2 (6 bases). The CDR3 is 16 residues long. In germline, CDR1 is LNHNV, CDR2 YYDKDF (reference sequence). The germline V and J ends were trimmed by 1 base and 5 bases, with 15 bases remaining between them. The CDR3 loop reads CATSRGGLAQNNEQFF. Here the CDR3 DNA reads TGTGCCACCAGCAGAGGTGGTCTAGCGCAGAACAATGAGCAGTTCTTC.

The chain employs TRBV5-1 and TRBJ2-7, with 7 positions matching TRBD1. Per germline, CDR1 SGHRS and CDR2 YFSETQ. This CDR3 has 16 residues. J lost 2 bases, V lost 2 bases, and 10 bases had no gene match. CDR3 bases: TGCGCCAGCAGCTTAAGCGGTGGGGACAGAGCCTACGAGCAGTACTTC. Its translation: CASSLSGGDRAYEQYF.

J is TRBJ2-5 and V is TRBV1; the tabulated D call, TRBD2, remains unverified against the DNA. TRBV1 is reported as a pseudogene. The CDR3 is 22 residues long. CDR3: CTSSQGTSGRAWGKETQETQYF. DNA for the CDR3: TGCACCAGCAGCCAAGGGACTAGCGGGAGGGCCTGGGGGAAAGAGACCCAGGAGACCCAGTACTTC.